One sample yielded the 24 T cell receptor beta chains listed below, sequenced in a study of blood T cell repertoires in COVID-19. Method: immunoSEQ multiplex PCR; TCRdb's copy keeps in-frame clones and lacks some. The sample yields fewer than 450,000 clones, about 88% seen once. Sequenced sample: PBMCs or T cells enriched from blood (not recorded which). These receptors originate from a woman under 30 who had recovered from COVID-19.

The chain couples TRBV3-1 (or the pseudogene TRBV3-2) to TRBJ2-5, with TRBD2 matching over 9 bases. Germline V gene sequence: CDR1 LGHDT, CDR2 YNNKEL (reference sequence). The CDR3 has 15 residues. V shed 1 base, J shed 5 bases, and the junction held 5 bases outside the gene matches. The chain's CDR3 is CASSQGGGGAETQYF. CDR3 DNA: TGTGCCAGCAGCCAAGGAGGCGGGGGGGCGGAGACCCAGTACTTC.

This chain uses TRBV27 with TRBJ1-2; 8 bases are a match to TRBD1. V lost 6 bases, J lost 4 bases, and 4 bases stayed unmatched. Germline assignment: CDR1 MNHEY and CDR2 SMNVEV (reference sequence). This CDR3 region has 13 residues. The CDR3 sequence is CASSPQGGYGYTF. CDR3 nucleotide sequence: TGTGCCAGCAGCCCACAGGGGGGCTATGGCTACACCTTC.

This chain links TRBV7-6 with TRBJ2-5; D possibly corresponds to TRBD1 (5 bases). Deletions cut 5 bases from V and 5 bases from J, with 15 bases between. The germline V gene encodes CDR1 SGHVS and CDR2 FNYEAQ. This CDR3 has 14 amino acids. In DNA, the CDR3 is TGTGCCAGCAGCCCATCGACAGCGATTGAGACCCAGTACTTC. Protein: CASSPSTAIETQYF.

The rearrangement links TRBV27 to TRBJ2-3; 9 positions agree with TRBD2. This CDR3 contains 15 residues. V shed 2 bases and J 5 bases; nucleotides not matched to a gene: 5. The germline V gene has CDR1 MNHEY and CDR2 SMNVEV (reference sequence). CDR3 sequence (DNA): TGTGCCAGCAGTTTAAATGCGGGGGGGTTAGATACGCAGTATTTT. This codes for CASSLNAGGLDTQYF.

This chain joins TRBV13 and TRBJ1-2, with D possibly being TRBD1 (6 bases). The germline CDR1 and CDR2 sequences are PRHDT and FYEKMQ (reference sequence). CDR3 length equals 15 residues. V was trimmed by 2 bases and J by 4 bases, leaving 14 bases between them. CDR3: CASSLRAGGGYGYTF. The CDR3 region has the DNA TGTGCCAGCAGCTTAAGGGCGGGGGGCGGCTATGGCTACACCTTC.

This chain uses TRBV29-1 with TRBJ2-1; TRBD1 aligns across 10 bases. This CDR3 spans 14 amino acids. From germline, CDR1 is SQVTM and CDR2 ANQGSEA. The V and J ends lost 4 bases and 3 bases, in that order; junction bases with no gene match: 3. CDR3 sequence: CSVGGQGIYNEQFF. The CDR3 nucleotides read TGCAGCGTTGGGGGACAGGGGATCTACAATGAGCAGTTCTTC.

This clone was picked up one time. J is TRBJ2-1 and V is TRBV6-5, with 7 bases identical to TRBD2. V gave up 0 bases and J gave up 2 bases; unmatched junction bases: 4. This CDR3 comprises 16 residues. Germline CDR1 MNHEY, CDR2 SVGAGI. Written as DNA, the CDR3 is TGTGCCAGCAGTTACTCGGGGAGGGTGCCCTACAATGAGCAGTTCTTC. Its translation is CASSYSGRVPYNEQFF.

This clone has only one observation. The rearrangement joins TRBV9 to TRBJ1-1, with D unclear. Per the germline V gene, CDR1 is SGDLS and CDR2 is YYNGEE. The CDR3 sequence is 15 residues long. V was shortened by 0 bases and J by 1 base, with 10 bases between the two germline ends. CDR3 loop: CASSVDNSPNTEAFF. The CDR3, as DNA: TGTGCCAGCAGCGTAGATAACAGCCCGAACACTGAAGCTTTCTTT.

The chain joins TRBV12-5 to TRBJ1-2; perhaps TRBD1 as D (5 bases). Trimming left V 1 base short and J 4 bases short, with 13 bases between. From germline, CDR1 is LGHNT and CDR2 FRNRAP. CDR3 size: 15 residues. CDR3 protein: CASGLGDSGPYGYTF. The CDR3 DNA follows: TGTGCTAGTGGTTTGGGGGACTCAGGACCCTATGGCTACACCTTC.

The chain employs TRBV9 and TRBJ1-4; 10 bases agree with TRBD1. The trim removed 6 bases at V and 0 bases at J, leaving 8 bases unmatched. The CDR3 has 17 residues. Germline-derived CDR1 and CDR2 are SGDLS and YYNGEE. CDR3 region: CASTRDRGRATNEKLFF. DNA of the CDR3: TGTGCCAGCACTCGGGACAGGGGACGAGCAACTAATGAAAAACTGTTTTTT.

V is TRBV30 and J is TRBJ2-7; 9 nucleotides match TRBD2. The CDR3 is 16 residues long. Germline trimming cut 2 bases from V and 5 bases from J; bases unmatched to any gene: 13. Germline CDR1 is GTSNPN and CDR2 is SVGIG (reference sequence). For the CDR3, the DNA is TGTGCCTGGAGTCCGACCAGTCTAGCGGGGCCAAACGAGCAGTACTTC. This codes for CAWSPTSLAGPNEQYF.

The chain employs TRBV2 and TRBJ1-5; 10 nucleotides match TRBD1. J lost 2 bases, V lost 5 bases, and 6 bases had no gene match. In germline, CDR1 is SNHLY, CDR2 FYNNEI. CDR3 length equals 16 residues. The CDR3 region is CASSLPGTGGNQPQHF. DNA of the CDR3: TGTGCCAGCAGTCTTCCCGGGACAGGGGGCAATCAGCCCCAGCATTTT.

The chain recombines TRBV19 with TRBJ1-3, with a tentative D call TRBD1 (5 bases). The CDR3 has 15 residues. Trimming shortened V by 0 bases and J by 0 bases, and 6 bases separated the two germline ends. Germline V lookup: CDR1 LNHDA, CDR2 SQIVND (reference sequence). The CDR3 DNA is TGTGCCAGTAGTATAGAAGGGGTCTCTGGAAACACCATATATTTT. It translates to CASSIEGVSGNTIYF. Full variable domain (outside the CDR3, taken from reference TRBV19 and TRBJ1-3): DGGITQSPKYLFRKEGQNVTLSCEQNLNHDAMYWYRQDPGQGLRLIYYSQIVNDFQKGDIAEGYSVSREKKESFPLTVTSAQKNPTAFYLCASSIEGVSGNTIYFGEGSWLTVV.

This clone showed up just once. The chain joins TRBV9 to TRBJ2-2, with TRBD2 identical over 9 bases. The V gene end was trimmed by 3 bases and the J gene end by 4 bases; junction bases not matched to a gene: 7. Germline V gene lookup returns CDR1 SGDLS and CDR2 YYNGEE. The CDR3 runs 16 residues. CDR3 nucleotide sequence: TGTGCCAGCAGCGCCCCAGCGGGGGGAGTCACCGGGGAGCTGTTTTTT. It codes for CASSAPAGGVTGELFF.

CDR3 sequence reads: CASSTGTSGTGELFF. In nucleotides, the CDR3 is TGTGCCAGCAGCACCGGGACTAGCGGGACCGGGGAGCTGTTTTTT. This sequence joins TRBV7-3 and TRBJ2-2; 12 nucleotides align to TRBD2. This CDR3 is 15 amino acids long. Germline V gene data show CDR1 as SGHTA and CDR2 as FQGTGA. V lost 5 bases, J lost 5 bases, and 3 bases stayed unmatched.

The rearrangement links TRBV27 to TRBJ2-1; 7 nucleotides align to TRBD2. CDR3 length equals 14 residues. In germline, CDR1 is MNHEY, CDR2 SMNVEV (reference sequence). The J segment lost 0 bases and the V segment lost 8 bases, leaving 4 bases of the junction unmatched. This CDR3 reads CASVGGASYNEQFF. Written as DNA, the CDR3 is TGTGCCAGCGTGGGAGGGGCCTCCTACAATGAGCAGTTCTTC.

The V and J genes are TRBV5-1 and TRBJ2-7; 7 bases agree with TRBD1. The V and J ends lost 0 bases and 2 bases, in that order; junction bases with no gene match: 2. Germline V gene sequence: CDR1 SGHRS, CDR2 YFSETQ. The CDR3 is 14 amino acids. The CDR3 region has the DNA TGCGCCAGCAGCTTGGCGGACAGGCCCTACGAGCAGTACTTC. Residues: CASSLADRPYEQYF.

The chain couples TRBV13 to TRBJ2-1; TRBD2 agrees at 9 bases. Unmatched junction bases numbered 6, after V lost 1 base and J lost 5 bases. Per germline, CDR1 PRHDT and CDR2 FYEKMQ (reference sequence). This CDR3 is 16 amino acids long. Here the CDR3 DNA reads TGTGCCAGCAGCTTAGAAGCGGGGGGACTTAACAATGAGCAGTTCTTC. As protein: CASSLEAGGLNNEQFF.

This clone was detected a few times. The CDR3 region is CASSLVAGGRPGNTIYF. The CDR3 DNA is TGTGCCAGCAGCTTAGTCGCAGGGGGAAGGCCTGGAAACACCATATATTTT. The rearrangement uses TRBV7-6 and TRBJ1-3; 7 bases match TRBD1. The CDR3 runs to 17 residues. Trimming cost V 1 base and J 2 bases; bases outside gene matches: 8. Germline assignment: CDR1 SGHVS and CDR2 FNYEAQ.

The CDR3 region is CAWSITANTEAFF. The CDR3 bases are TGTGCCTGGAGTATAACAGCGAACACTGAAGCTTTCTTT. The chain has TRBV30 and TRBJ1-1, with no clear D. In germline, CDR1 is GTSNPN, CDR2 SVGIG (reference sequence). Trimming took off 2 bases at V and 1 base at J, with 8 bases between the two ends. This CDR3 is built from 13 residues.

This sequence joins TRBV7-9 and TRBJ2-2; tentatively, D is TRBD1 (6 bases). The germline gives CDR1 SEHNR, CDR2 FQNEAQ (reference sequence). The CDR3 has 16 residues. Trimming pared 4 bases from V and 1 base from J, leaving 13 bases between. Written as DNA, the CDR3 is TGTGCCAGCAGCTACACGCGAGGGGGGAACACCGGGGAGCTGTTTTTT. As protein: CASSYTRGGNTGELFF. Variable domain in full (rest from reference TRBV7-9 and TRBJ2-2): DTGVSQNPRHKITKRGQNVTFRCDPISEHNRLYWYRQTLGQGPEFLTYFQNEAQLEKSRLLSDRFSAERPKGSFSTLEIQRTEQGDSAMYLCASSYTRGGNTGELFFGEGSRLTVL.

This chain links TRBV27 with TRBJ1-4; 7 bases agree with TRBD1. This CDR3 region has 14 residues. After removal of 6 bases from V and 3 bases from J, the junction contained 4 bases not matched to a gene. Germline V CDR1 and CDR2: MNHEY, SMNVEV (reference sequence). The CDR3 sequence: CASSRGAANEKLFF. CDR3 bases: TGTGCCAGCAGCAGGGGGGCCGCTAATGAAAAACTGTTTTTT.

V usage is TRBV7-2 and J usage is TRBJ2-3; D is uncertain. The CDR3 contains 12 residues. Between the trimmed V and J ends, which lost 6 bases and 6 bases, there was a span of 10 bases. Germline V gives CDR1 SGHTA, CDR2 FQGNSA. DNA of the CDR3: TGTGCCAGCAGTCTATGGCGGGATACGCAGTATTTT. Encoded protein: CASSLWRDTQYF.

This chain connects TRBV14 to TRBJ2-2; a possible D gene is TRBD2 (5 bases). V gave up 0 bases and J gave up 5 bases, with 10 bases separating them. The length of the CDR3 is 15 residues. Germline values: CDR1 SGHDN, CDR2 FVKESK. The CDR3 DNA is TGTGCCAGCAGCCAAGAACGGGGTTTGACCGGGGAGCTGTTTTTT. Translation: CASSQERGLTGELFF.